This TCR beta chain was captured in a study of memory CD4+ T cells and cytomegalovirus serostatus. Study conclusions and caveats: About 40% of the roughly 160 known CMV-associated TCRbeta sequences appeared in CD4+ memory. Median bootstrapped AUC for CMV status was approximately 0.94 originally, around 0.91 US-trained.

As regards this clone: No antigen is known for it. At one end, the junction sequence differs from germline, possibly due to a read error.

Germline V gene data show CDR1 as SGDLS and CDR2 as YYNGEE. The CDR3 has 14 residues. The assay was immunoSEQ multiplex PCR, and TCRdb's table has in-frame clones only and misses some. The sample includes 40,000 to 45,000 clones, 76% of them seen just once. The sort gate was single viable CD3+CD4+CD8-CD45RO+ cells for memory CD4+ T cells. Donors' CMV status reflects serum IgG against pp150, pp28, p38, p52. V gene TRBV9 combines with J gene TRBJ2-1, with 12 positions matching TRBD2. This receptor was taken from an adult in good health and CMV-seronegative. The sample taken for sequencing was memory CD4+ T cells from blood. As DNA, the CDR3 is TGTGCCGGCAGCGATGGACTAGCGGGGAATGAGCAGTTCTTC. Encoded protein: CAGSDGLAGNEQFF. Variable domain in full (rest from reference TRBV9 and TRBJ2-1): DSGVTQTPKHLITATGQRVTLRCSPRSGDLSVYWYQQSLDQGLQFLIQYYNGEERAKGNILERFSAQQFPDLHSELNLSSLELGDSALYFCAGSDGLAGNEQFFGPGTRLTVL.